A selection of T cell receptor beta chains follows, all from one sample in a study of OX40 agonist ivuxolimab in advanced cancers. Method: immunoSEQ multiplex PCR; TCRdb's copy keeps in-frame clones and lacks some. There are about 80,000 clones in the sample; approximately 85% occur only once, and roughly 6% lies in the top ten. The specimen comprised CD4+ or CD8+ T cells sorted from blood, sampled in a trial of the OX40 agonist ivuxolimab. These receptors originate from an adult with an advanced solid tumor such as melanoma, head and neck, liver or kidney cancer. The CDR3 runs from the conserved cysteine through the conserved F or W. Fields, in order: CDR3 protein, CDR3 DNA, clone size, J gene, V gene, D gene. A D gene is named only where the DNA matches it firmly. Size tells how often a clone was seen (once, few, many) or the class of an expanded clone, and some rows leave it out.

CASSHRTGTSPGELFF | TGCGCCAGCAGCCATCGCACCGGGACCAGCCCCGGGGAGCTGTTTTTT | - | TRBJ2-2 | TRBV4-3 | -
CASSVREGTPNYGYTF | TGTGCCAGCAGCGTAAGGGAGGGGACCCCTAACTATGGCTACACCTTC | - | TRBJ1-2 | TRBV9 | -
CASSLDVNTGELFF | TGTGCCAGCAGCTTAGACGTGAACACCGGGGAGCTGTTTTTT | - | TRBJ2-2 | TRBV7-2 | -
CASSDGTGPSYEQYF | TGCGCCAGCAGCGACGGGACAGGTCCCTCCTACGAGCAGTACTTC | - | TRBJ2-7 | TRBV5-1 | TRBD1
CASSPSIRANEQFF | TGTGCCAGCTCACCAAGTATCCGGGCCAATGAGCAGTTCTTC | - | TRBJ2-1 | TRBV18 | -
CASSVADRGTQYF | TGTGCCAGCAGTGTAGCTGATAGGGGCACGCAGTATTTT | - | TRBJ2-3 | TRBV6-5 | -
CASSADRSPRTEAFF | TGCGCCAGCAGCGCGGACAGGTCCCCTCGCACTGAAGCTTTCTTT | - | TRBJ1-1 | TRBV5-1 | TRBD1
CASSLGTAAEAFF | TGTGCCAGCAGCTTGGGGACAGCAGCTGAAGCTTTCTTT | - | TRBJ1-1 | TRBV5-6 | -
CASSQEKGVYGYTF | TGCGCCAGCAGCCAAGAAAAAGGGGTCTATGGCTACACCTTC | - | TRBJ1-2 | TRBV4-3 | -
CAYRSIRDPEAFF | TGTGCCTACCGCTCAATCAGGGACCCTGAAGCTTTCTTT | - | TRBJ1-1 | TRBV30 | -
CASSERGAYNEQFF | TGTGCCAGCAGTGAACGGGGAGCTTACAATGAGCAGTTCTTC | - | TRBJ2-1 | TRBV6-1 | -
CASSETGGDYGYTF | TGTGCCAGCAGTGAAACAGGGGGAGACTATGGCTACACCTTC | once | TRBJ1-2 | TRBV6-4 | TRBD1
CASSQLRDLAENEKLFF | TGCGCCAGCAGCCAACTTCGCGATTTGGCGGAAAATGAAAAACTGTTTTTT | - | TRBJ1-4 | TRBV4-1 | -
CASSVPGYNEQFF | TGTGCCAGCAGCGTTCCAGGCTACAATGAGCAGTTCTTC | - | TRBJ2-1 | TRBV7-9 | -
CASSMNGFGEKLFF | TGCGCCAGCAGCATGAATGGGTTTGGGGAAAAACTGTTTTTT | few | TRBJ1-4 | TRBV5-1 | -
CASSLHVGNNQPQHF | TGTGCCAGCAGCTTGCATGTGGGTAATAATCAGCCCCAGCATTTT | few | TRBJ1-5 | TRBV5-6 | -
CASSGGGLLGGYTF | TGTGCCAGCAGCGGAGGGGGACTTTTAGGTGGCTACACCTTC | - | TRBJ1-2 | TRBV9 | -